The 19 T cell receptor beta chains given below trace back to one sample, sequenced in a study of T cells in Graves' hyperthyroidism and ophthalmopathy. Authors of the study amplified TCR beta CDR3 regions from RNA transcripts. With the HTBI primer set, the TCR CDR3 went through a first round of RT-PCR. TCRdb used MiXCR to reprocess the multiplex PCR reads, holding one entry per CDR3 protein. The sample lists fewer than 450,000 distinct CDR3 sequences, about 16% occurring once. What was sequenced was blood. Source of these receptors: a woman in her sixties with Graves' ophthalmopathy.

This clonotype was seen at least ten times. The chain recombines TRBV5-1 with TRBJ2-3; D unresolved. Germline loops: CDR1 SGHRS, CDR2 YFSETQ. This CDR3 is 14 amino acids long. V lost 4 bases, J lost 1 base, and 10 bases lay in between. The CDR3 reads CASSQTSRTDTQYF. CDR3 in DNA: TGCGCCAGCAGCCAGACAAGTCGCACAGATACGCAGTATTTT.

This clonotype came up many times. The chain combines TRBV6-2 or TRBV6-3 with TRBJ1-2; no firm D call. Germline CDR1 reads MNHEY; CDR2 reads SVGEGT. Trimming took off 4 bases at V and 5 bases at J, with 17 bases between the two ends. The CDR3 spans 15 residues. CDR3 bases: TGTGCCAGCAGTTGGACGGGGATGAACGGGTATGGCTACACCTTC. It is translated as CASSWTGMNGYGYTF.

This clonotype has only a few counts. CDR3 residues: CASLRVDNEQFF. CDR3 bases: TGTGCCAGCCTAAGGGTAGACAATGAGCAGTTCTTC. This chain connects TRBV7-9 to TRBJ2-1; no definite D call. This CDR3 region has 12 residues. Germline V gives CDR1 SEHNR, CDR2 FQNEAQ (reference sequence). V was clipped by 8 bases and J by 5 bases, with 10 bases between them.

J is TRBJ1-1 and V is TRBV19; D unresolved. CDR3 length equals 14 residues. Trimming removed 1 base from V and 1 base from J, with 7 bases in between. CDR1 LNHDA and CDR2 SQIVND come from the germline V gene (reference sequence). Here the CDR3 DNA reads TGTGCCAGTAGTATAGGCGCCAGGAACACTGAAGCTTTCTTT. Amino acids: CASSIGARNTEAFF.

In this sample, this clonotype turned up many times. V usage is TRBV30 and J usage is TRBJ2-3; D is perhaps TRBD1 (5 bases). V was trimmed by 0 bases and J by 3 bases, leaving 10 bases between them. CDR1 GTSNPN and CDR2 SVGIG come from the germline V gene (reference sequence). The length of the CDR3 is 14 residues. CDR3 loop: CAWSVRSGTDTQYF. Written as DNA, the CDR3 is TGTGCCTGGAGTGTACGGTCAGGGACAGATACGCAGTATTTT.

This clonotype was detected many times. The rearrangement uses TRBV19 and TRBJ2-6; D gene unclear. V lost 7 bases and J 4 bases, leaving 5 bases between the germline ends. Germline V gives CDR1 LNHDA, CDR2 SQIVND (reference sequence). CDR3 length: 12 residues. The CDR3: CASTSGANVLTF. CDR3 sequence (DNA): TGTGCCAGTACTTCCGGGGCCAACGTCCTGACTTTC.

This clonotype appeared many times. One junction end does not reproduce the germline sequence, and a read error may be involved. This sequence joins TRBV11-2 and TRBJ2-1, with a possible D match to TRBD2 (5 bases). The CDR3 is 15 residues long. CDR1 is SGHAT, CDR2 FQNNGV, per germline. This CDR3 is CASSLLEDSNNEQFF. CDR3 DNA sequence: TGTGCCAGCAGCTTATTGGAGGACTCCAACAATGAGCAGTTCTTC.

This clonotype has more than one count but fewer than ten. The rearrangement uses TRBV20-1 and TRBJ2-2; 10 positions agree with TRBD2. V lost 2 bases to trimming and J lost 2 bases; unmatched junction nucleotides: 5. The germline CDR1 and CDR2 sequences are DFQATT and SNEGSKA (reference sequence). The CDR3 sequence is 16 residues long. CDR3 region: CSARKRLAGNTGELFF. CDR3 in DNA: TGCAGTGCTAGAAAAAGACTAGCGGGTAACACCGGGGAGCTGTTTTTT.

J is TRBJ1-5 and V is TRBV20-1, with unresolved D. Per the germline V gene, CDR1 is DFQATT and CDR2 is SNEGSKA (reference sequence). Trimming cost V 6 bases and J 3 bases, with 12 bases left between them. CDR3 length: 13 amino acids. CDR3 in amino acids: CSARGVNNQPQHF. CDR3 DNA sequence: TGCAGTGCCCGGGGAGTAAACAATCAGCCCCAGCATTTT.

Details on this clonotype: A read error is possible here, since a much larger clone lies one base away. The chain uses TRBV7-9 and TRBJ2-7; 11 nucleotides agree with TRBD2. Trimming at V came to 5 bases and at J to 7 bases, leaving 10 bases not matched to a gene. The CDR3 is made up of 15 amino acids. Germline V CDR1 and CDR2: SEHNR, FQNEAQ (reference sequence). CDR3 in amino acids: CASSSELAGVREQYF. The CDR3 coding sequence is TGTGCCAGCAGCAGTGAACTAGCGGGAGTTCGGGAGCAGTACTTC.

The sample holds many counts of this clonotype. The chain carries TRBV3-1 and TRBJ1-4; the D gene is possibly TRBD1 (5 bases). The CDR3 loop spans 15 amino acids. V was trimmed by 3 bases and J by 2 bases, leaving 10 bases between them. Germline CDR1 reads LGHDT; CDR2 reads YNNKEL (reference sequence). The CDR3 here is CASSHHGTTNEKLFF. Written as DNA, the CDR3 is TGTGCCAGCAGCCACCACGGGACCACTAATGAAAAACTGTTTTTT.

This clonotype appeared a few times. V usage is TRBV3-1 and J usage is TRBJ2-2; 7 bases fit TRBD1. Germline trimming cut 1 base from V and 5 bases from J; bases unmatched to any gene: 4. This CDR3 spans 15 amino acids. Germline assignment: CDR1 LGHDT and CDR2 YNNKEL (reference sequence). The CDR3 spells CASSQVSGGTGELFF. Here the CDR3 DNA reads TGTGCCAGCAGCCAAGTTTCAGGGGGAACCGGGGAGCTGTTTTTT.

The sample holds one count of this clonotype. The chain combines TRBV27 with TRBJ2-1; 12 nucleotides match TRBD2. Looked up from germline, CDR1 is MNHEY and CDR2 is SMNVEV (reference sequence). Trimming at V came to 4 bases and at J to 0 bases, leaving 7 bases not matched to a gene. The CDR3 runs 18 residues. Here the CDR3 DNA reads TGTGCCAGCAGTTCCAGACTAGCGGGGGTCAGCTCCTACAATGAGCAGTTCTTC. Amino acids: CASSSRLAGVSSYNEQFF.

This clonotype has at least ten counts. This sequence joins TRBV28 and TRBJ2-7; D is tentatively TRBD1 or TRBD2 (5 bases each). The CDR3 covers 14 residues. Trimming took 2 bases from V and 5 from J, leaving 13 bases between them. Germline CDR1 MDHEN, CDR2 SYDVKM. For the CDR3, the DNA is TGTGCCAGCAGTTTAGGTCGGGACCCCAACGAGCAGTACTTC. It codes for CASSLGRDPNEQYF.

The chain employs TRBV20-1 and TRBJ2-3; perhaps TRBD2 as D (5 bases). From germline, CDR1 is DFQATT and CDR2 SNEGSKA (reference sequence). CDR3 length: 14 amino acids. The ends were cut back, 0 bases at V and 0 bases at J, with 7 bases in the middle. CDR3 in amino acids: CSAREWTSTDTQYF. The CDR3, as DNA: TGCAGTGCTAGAGAGTGGACTAGCACAGATACGCAGTATTTT.

There are many counts of this clonotype. The chain uses TRBV30 and TRBJ2-5; 11 nucleotides line up with TRBD2. CDR3 length: 14 amino acids. The ends lost 3 bases at V and 4 bases at J; junction bases unmatched: 4. Looked up from germline, CDR1 is GTSNPN and CDR2 is SVGIG (reference sequence). The CDR3 nucleotides read TGTGCCTGGAGGACGACTAGCGGGACAGAGACCCAGTACTTC. Translating gives CAWRTTSGTETQYF.

The chain employs TRBV7-2 and TRBJ2-5, with D uncertain. Germline V gene sequence: CDR1 SGHTA, CDR2 FQGNSA. V gave up 1 base and J gave up 4 bases, with 10 bases separating them. This CDR3 is 14 amino acids long. The CDR3 is CASSLGSAGETQYF. DNA of the CDR3: TGTGCCAGCAGCTTAGGGTCGGCAGGAGAGACCCAGTACTTC.

The chain recombines TRBV20-1 with TRBJ2-2; 7 bases align to TRBD1. Germline V gene data show CDR1 as DFQATT and CDR2 as SNEGSKA (reference sequence). This CDR3 spans 15 amino acids. V lost 3 bases, J lost 3 bases, and 7 bases stayed unmatched. Written as DNA, the CDR3 is TGCAGTGCTAGTAGGCAGGGGGTAGACACCGGGGAGCTGTTTTTT. This translates into CSASRQGVDTGELFF.

Details on this clonotype: This could be a read error, since a much larger clone is one nucleotide away. The V and J genes are TRBV6-5 and TRBJ2-7; 9 positions match TRBD2. Germline assignment: CDR1 MNHEY and CDR2 SVGAGI. The CDR3 contains 16 residues. CDR3 region: CVSSYSTLAGRWEQYF. The CDR3 nucleotides are TGTGTCAGCAGTTACTCGACGCTAGCGGGAAGGTGGGAGCAGTACTTC.